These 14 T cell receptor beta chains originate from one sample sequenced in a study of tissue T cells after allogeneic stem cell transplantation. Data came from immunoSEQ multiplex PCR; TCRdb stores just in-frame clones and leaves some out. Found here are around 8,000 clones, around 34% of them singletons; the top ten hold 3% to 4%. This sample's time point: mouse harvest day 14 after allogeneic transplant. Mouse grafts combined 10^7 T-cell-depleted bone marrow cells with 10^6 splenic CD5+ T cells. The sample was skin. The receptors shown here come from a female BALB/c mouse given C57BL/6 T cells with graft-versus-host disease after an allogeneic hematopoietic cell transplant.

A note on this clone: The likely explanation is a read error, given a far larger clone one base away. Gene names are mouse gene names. The DNA read from the CDR3 is TGTGCCAGCGGTATGGACTGGGGAAGCTCCTATGAACAGTAC. It specifies CASGMDWGSSYEQY. The full CDR3 is CASGMDWGSSYEQYF. V is TRBV13-2 and J is TRBJ2-7, with TRBD2 matching over 9 bases. The read comes to an end 1 residue before the CDR3 does, leaving the germline J gene to fill in the end. There are 15 residues in the CDR3. V was pared by 4 bases and J by 0 bases, with 5 bases of the junction left unmatched. From germline, CDR1 is NNHNN and CDR2 SYGAGS (reference sequence).

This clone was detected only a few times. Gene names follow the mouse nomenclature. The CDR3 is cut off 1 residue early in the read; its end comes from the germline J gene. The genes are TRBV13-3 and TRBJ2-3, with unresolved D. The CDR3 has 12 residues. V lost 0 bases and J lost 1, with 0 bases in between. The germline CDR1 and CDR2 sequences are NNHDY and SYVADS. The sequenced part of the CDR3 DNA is TGTGCCAGCAGTGATGGTGCAGAAACGCTGTAT. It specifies CASSDGAETLY. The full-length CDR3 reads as CASSDGAETLYF.

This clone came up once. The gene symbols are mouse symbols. CDR3 region: CASSLIWGGAEQYF. The CDR3 DNA, read in part, is TGTGCCAGCAGTCTGATCTGGGGGGGCGCTGAACAGTAC. The V and J genes are TRBV26 and TRBJ2-7, with 10 bases identical to TRBD2. The CDR3 end is not reached by the read, which stops 1 residue before it; the germline J gene fills it in. CDR1 is KGHPV, CDR2 FQNQEV, per germline (reference sequence). This CDR3 region has 14 residues. V lost 2 bases to trimming and J lost 6 bases; unmatched junction nucleotides: 4. Combining the CDR3 with reference TRBV26 and TRBJ2-7 gives the whole variable domain NSKVIQTPRYLVKGQGQKAKMRCIPEKGHPVVFWYQQNKNNEFKFLINFQNQEVLQQIDMTEKRFSAECPSNSPCSLEIQSSEAGDSALYLCASSLIWGGAEQYFGPGTRLTVL.

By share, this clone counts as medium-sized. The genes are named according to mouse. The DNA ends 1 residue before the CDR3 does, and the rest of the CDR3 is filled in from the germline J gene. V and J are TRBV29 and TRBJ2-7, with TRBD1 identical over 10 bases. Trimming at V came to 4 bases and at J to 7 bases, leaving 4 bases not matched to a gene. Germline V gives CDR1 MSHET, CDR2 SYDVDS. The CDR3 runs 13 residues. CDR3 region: CASSSGTGDEQYF. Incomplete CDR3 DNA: TGTGCTAGCAGTTCAGGGACAGGGGACGAACAGTAC.

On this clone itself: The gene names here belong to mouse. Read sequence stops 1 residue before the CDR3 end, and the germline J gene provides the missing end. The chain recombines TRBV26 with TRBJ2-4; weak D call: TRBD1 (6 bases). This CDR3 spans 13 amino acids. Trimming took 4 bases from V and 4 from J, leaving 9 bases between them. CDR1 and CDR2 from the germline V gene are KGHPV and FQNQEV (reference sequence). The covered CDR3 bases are TGTGCCAGCAGTCCCGACAGGAAAAACACCTTGTAC. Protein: CASSPDRKNTLY. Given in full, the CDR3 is CASSPDRKNTLYF.

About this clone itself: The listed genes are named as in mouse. Partial CDR3 DNA: TGTGCCAGCAGTCTGGGGGGACAATTCTATGAACAGTAC. It translates to CASSLGGQFYEQY. The complete CDR3 reads CASSLGGQFYEQYF. The chain couples TRBV24 to TRBJ2-7, with TRBD1 as a possible D gene (6 bases). The CDR3 goes on 1 residue after the read ends, and that part is filled in from the germline J gene. This CDR3 is 14 amino acids long. Trimming pared 2 bases from V and 3 bases from J, leaving 11 bases between. Germline values: CDR1 KGHTA, CDR2 FRNEEI.

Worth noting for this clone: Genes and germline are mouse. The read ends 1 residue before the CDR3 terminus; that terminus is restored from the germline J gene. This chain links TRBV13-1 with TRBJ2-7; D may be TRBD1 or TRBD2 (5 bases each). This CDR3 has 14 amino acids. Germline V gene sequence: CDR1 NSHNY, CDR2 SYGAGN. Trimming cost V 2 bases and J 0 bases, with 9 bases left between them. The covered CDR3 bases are TGTGCCAGCAGTGAGAGGGGCCTCTCCTATGAACAGTAC. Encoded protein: CASSERGLSYEQY. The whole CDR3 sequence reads CASSERGLSYEQYF.

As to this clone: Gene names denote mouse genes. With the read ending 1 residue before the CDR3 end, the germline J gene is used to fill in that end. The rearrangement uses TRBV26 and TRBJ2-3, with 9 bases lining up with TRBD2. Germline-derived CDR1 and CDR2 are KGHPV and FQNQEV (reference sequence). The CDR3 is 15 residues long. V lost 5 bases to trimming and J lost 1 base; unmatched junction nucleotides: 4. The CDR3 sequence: CASSSRLGGAETLYF. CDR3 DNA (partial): TGTGCCAGCAGTTCCAGACTGGGGGGTGCAGAAACGCTGTAT.

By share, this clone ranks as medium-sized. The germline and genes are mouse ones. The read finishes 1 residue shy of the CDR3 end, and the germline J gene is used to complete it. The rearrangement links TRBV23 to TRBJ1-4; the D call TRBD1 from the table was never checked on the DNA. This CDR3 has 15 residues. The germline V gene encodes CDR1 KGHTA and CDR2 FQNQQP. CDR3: CSSSQGTGGTERLFF. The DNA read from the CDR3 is TGCTCCAGCAGTCAAGGGACAGGGGGCACCGAAAGATTATTT.

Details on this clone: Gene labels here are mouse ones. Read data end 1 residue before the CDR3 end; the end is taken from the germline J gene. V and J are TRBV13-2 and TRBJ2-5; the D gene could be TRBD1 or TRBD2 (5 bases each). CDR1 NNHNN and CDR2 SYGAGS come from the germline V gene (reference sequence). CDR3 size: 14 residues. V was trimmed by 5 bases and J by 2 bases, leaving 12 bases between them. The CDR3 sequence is CASGDPGVQDTQYF. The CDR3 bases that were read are TGTGCCAGCGGGGACCCGGGGGTCCAAGACACCCAGTAC.

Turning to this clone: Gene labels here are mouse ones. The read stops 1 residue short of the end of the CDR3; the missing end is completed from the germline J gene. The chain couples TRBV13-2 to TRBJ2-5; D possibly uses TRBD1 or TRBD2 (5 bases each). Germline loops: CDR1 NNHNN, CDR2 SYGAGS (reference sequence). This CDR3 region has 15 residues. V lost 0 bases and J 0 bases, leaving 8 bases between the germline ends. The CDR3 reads CASGDVWGNQDTQYF. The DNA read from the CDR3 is TGTGCCAGCGGTGATGTTTGGGGCAACCAAGACACCCAGTAC.

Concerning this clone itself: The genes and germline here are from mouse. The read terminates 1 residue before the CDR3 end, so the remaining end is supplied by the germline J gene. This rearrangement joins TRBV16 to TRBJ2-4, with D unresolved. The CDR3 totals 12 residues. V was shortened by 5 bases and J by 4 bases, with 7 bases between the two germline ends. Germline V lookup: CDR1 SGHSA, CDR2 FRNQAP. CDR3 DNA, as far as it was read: TGTGCAAGCAGCCGACCGGAAAACACCTTGTAC. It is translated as CASSRPENTLY. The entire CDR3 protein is CASSRPENTLYF.

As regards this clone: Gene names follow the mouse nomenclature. The CDR3 sequence is CASSPGWGGFEQYF. Partial CDR3 DNA: TGTGCCAGCAGCCCCGGCTGGGGGGGCTTTGAACAGTAC. The chain uses TRBV3 and TRBJ2-7, with 10 bases lining up with TRBD2. The read comes to an end 1 residue before the CDR3 does, leaving the germline J gene to fill in the end. The CDR3 is 14 residues long. The V gene end was trimmed by 5 bases and the J gene end by 6 bases; junction bases not matched to a gene: 7. Germline values: CDR1 SNHLY, CDR2 FYNGKV (reference sequence). The whole variable domain, filled in from reference TRBV3 and TRBJ2-7, reads GPKVLQIPSHQIIDMGQMVTLNCDPVSNHLYFYWYKQILGQQMEFLVNFYNGKVMEKSKLFKDQFSVERPDGSYFTLKIQPTALEDSAVYFCASSPGWGGFEQYFGPGTRLTVL.

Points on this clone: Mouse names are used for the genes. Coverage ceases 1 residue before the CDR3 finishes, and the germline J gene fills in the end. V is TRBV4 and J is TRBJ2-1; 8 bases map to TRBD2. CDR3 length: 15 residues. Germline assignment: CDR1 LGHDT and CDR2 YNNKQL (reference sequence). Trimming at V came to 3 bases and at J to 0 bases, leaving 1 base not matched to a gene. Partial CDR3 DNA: TGTGCCAGCAGCTACGACTGGGGTAACTATGCTGAGCAGTTC. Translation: CASSYDWGNYAEQF. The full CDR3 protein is CASSYDWGNYAEQFF.